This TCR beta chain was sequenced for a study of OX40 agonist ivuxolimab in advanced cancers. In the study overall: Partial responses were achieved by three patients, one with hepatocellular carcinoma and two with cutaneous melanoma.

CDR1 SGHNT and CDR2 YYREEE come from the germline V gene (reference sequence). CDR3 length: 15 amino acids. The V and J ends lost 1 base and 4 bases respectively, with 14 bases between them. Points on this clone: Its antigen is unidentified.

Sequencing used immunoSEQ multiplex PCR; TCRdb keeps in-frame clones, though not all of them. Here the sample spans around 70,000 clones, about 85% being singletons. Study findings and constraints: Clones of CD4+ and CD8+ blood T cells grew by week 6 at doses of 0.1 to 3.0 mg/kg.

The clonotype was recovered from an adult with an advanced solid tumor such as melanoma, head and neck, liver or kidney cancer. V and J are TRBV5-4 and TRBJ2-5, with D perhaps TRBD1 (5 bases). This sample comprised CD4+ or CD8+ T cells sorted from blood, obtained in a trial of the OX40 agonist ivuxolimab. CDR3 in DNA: TGTGCCAGCAGCTTGAACGCTACAGGAAGAGAGACCCAGTACTTC. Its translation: CASSLNATGRETQYF.